This TCR beta chain was recovered during a study of regulatory T cells in long-lasting Graves disease. Study results and caveats: The researchers studied only peripheral blood, not thyroid tissue. Accuracy could have been hurt by small sample size. There was favoring of TRBV28, TRBJ1-2 and TRBJ2-5 in persistent disease.

The length of the CDR3 is 17 residues. J was trimmed by 2 bases and V by 5 bases; bases with no gene match: 10. The germline gives CDR1 SEHNR, CDR2 FQNEAQ (reference sequence). In building TCR beta libraries, iRepertoire HTBI primers were used together with Arm-PCR of CDR3 regions. MiXCR, applied by TCRdb to the multiplex PCR reads, yields one record per CDR3 protein. The repertoire holds 500,000 to 800,000 distinct CDR3 sequences, with about 30% as singletons. Indicated time point: persistent/refractory GD, antithyroid drugs over 5 years with positive TRAb. RNA from PBMCs was the source of the TCR library. A note on this clonotype: The target antigen is unknown.

The sample here was peripheral blood mononuclear cells (PBMCs), taken when the disease was refractory, from a patient treated with antithyroid drugs. The chain links TRBV7-9 to TRBJ1-4; 8 bases match TRBD1. The receptor was derived from a female donor with Graves disease. CDR3 DNA sequence: TGTGCCAGCAGCCCGGTCACCGGGACAGGCACTAATGAAAAACTGTTTTTT. Its protein product is CASSPVTGTGTNEKLFF. Variable domain in full (rest from reference TRBV7-9 and TRBJ1-4): DTGVSQNPRHKITKRGQNVTFRCDPISEHNRLYWYRQTLGQGPEFLTYFQNEAQLEKSRLLSDRFSAERPKGSFSTLEIQRTEQGDSAMYLCASSPVTGTGTNEKLFFGSGTQLSVL.